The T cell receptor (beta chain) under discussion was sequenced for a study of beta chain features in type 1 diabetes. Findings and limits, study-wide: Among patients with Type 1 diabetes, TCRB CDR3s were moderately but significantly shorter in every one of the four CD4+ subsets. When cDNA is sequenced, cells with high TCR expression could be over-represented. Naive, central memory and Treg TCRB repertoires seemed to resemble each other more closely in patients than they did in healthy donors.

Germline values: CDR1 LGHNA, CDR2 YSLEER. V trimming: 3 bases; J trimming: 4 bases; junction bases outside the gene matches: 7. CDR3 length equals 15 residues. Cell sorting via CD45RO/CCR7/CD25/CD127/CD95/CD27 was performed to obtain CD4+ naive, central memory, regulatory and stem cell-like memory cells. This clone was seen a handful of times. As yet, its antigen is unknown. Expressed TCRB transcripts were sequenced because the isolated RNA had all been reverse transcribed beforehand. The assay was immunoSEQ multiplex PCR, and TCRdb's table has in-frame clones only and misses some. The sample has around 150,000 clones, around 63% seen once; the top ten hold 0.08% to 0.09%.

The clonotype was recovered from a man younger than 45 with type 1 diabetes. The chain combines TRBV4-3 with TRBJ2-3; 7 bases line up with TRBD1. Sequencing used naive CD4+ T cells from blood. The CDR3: CASSQSQGDADTQYF. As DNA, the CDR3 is TGCGCCAGCAGCCAGTCTCAGGGGGATGCAGATACGCAGTATTTT.